The entry that follows covers one T cell receptor beta chain sequence. 60 Vbeta and 13 Jbeta primers were used in PCR. The data were produced by immunoSEQ multiplex PCR, yet TCRdb's version contains in-frame clones alone and is incomplete. The profile shows roughly 200,000 clones, 79% of them singletons. The sample originates from a study of cytomegalovirus exposure and HLA in healthy donors. The length of the CDR3 is 14 residues. V lost 4 bases, J lost 1 base, and 5 bases lay in between. Per the germline V gene, CDR1 is LNHDA and CDR2 is SQIVND (reference sequence). This TCR derives from a woman aged 25 to 45 in good health and CMV-seropositive. This chain links TRBV19 with TRBJ2-6; D not certain. Sequencing input: PBMCs. This CDR3 reads CASSSQSGANVLTF. The CDR3, as DNA: TGTGCCAGTAGTAGTCAGTCTGGGGCCAACGTCCTGACTTTC.